The entry that follows covers one T cell receptor beta chain sequence. The sample holds a few counts of this clonotype. The antigen this receptor binds is unknown. No base quality information exists; no much larger clone differs at one position. Libraries were prepared through 5' RACE. The reads were generated on an Illumina HiSeq 2000. A universal primer binding site was introduced by template switching, and a unique molecular identifier was present in the final cDNA, enabling accurate counting of TCR cDNA molecules. Specific primers in the conserved constant-segment region were used to synthesize first-strand cDNA for TCR alpha and beta chains. To control for contamination, every cDNA library carried two barcodes: a SMART-Mk sample barcode plus Illumina barcodes. Two successive PCR steps introduced TruSeq adapter sequences along with Illumina sample barcodes. The Illumina HiSeq platform was used with custom primers to sequence TCR alpha and beta cDNA libraries. The authors' pipeline ran thus. Unique molecular identifiers were extracted from raw reads with MiGEC, and CDR3 positions were determined with MiXCR. Recombination models were inferred per individual with the repgenHMM and IGoR tools using an EM algorithm. The tcR package in R was used for shared clonotype analysis, with sharing normalized by the product of cloneset sizes. Out-of-frame nonproductive sequences were analyzed to study raw recombination free of thymic and clonal selection effects. TCRdb itself trimmed the public reads at Q25 with fastp, ran MiXCR and retained productive beta chains. Rows with a matching CDR3 protein are joined into one entry that keeps the most common DNA and genes. The V and J calls were not made by the authors but by TCRdb's processing. In this sample the table shows under 300,000 distinct CDR3 sequences, 6% to 7% of which occur a single time. Roughly 14% of the sample lies in the top ten.

Its CDR3 holds 15 amino acids, cysteine through phenylalanine. Only the CDR3 portion is preserved as DNA: 45 bases, with reading frame beginning at the first base. The germline V gene specifies MGHRA as CDR1 and YSYEKL as CDR2. Here V drops 3 bases and J drops 3 bases, and the junction holds 7 bases not matched to any gene. This entry is derived from a study of identical twins (dated by TCRdb to 2016 to 2017). For the study in its entirety: TCR alpha and beta repertoires from monozygotic twins, unrelated adults of various ages and cord blood were deep-sequenced to test whether fetal clonotypes persist. To rule out contamination, the twin experiments were replicated at different times with different library preparation protocols. What the study reported, not specific to this receptor: Compared with coincidental sharing between unrelated individuals, an excess of low generation-probability sequences was observed among out-of-frame TCR alpha sequences shared between twins. In beta out-of-frame sequences, excess twin sharing was weaker, because having fewer shared sequences lowered the signal-to-noise ratio. Fewer insertions were carried by abundant cord blood beta clonotypes, a similar but weaker trend appeared in young adult naive repertoires, and no such trend appeared in memory repertoires. Because the same donors could not be followed over many years, the conclusions relied on cross-sectional statistical analysis. Zero-insertion analyses could be partly confounded by invariant T cells such as MAIT and iNKT, though diverse VJ usage argued against such confounding for most clonotypes. In monozygotic twins, out-of-frame TCR alpha sharing was systematically underestimated by recombination models, although the models agreed with sharing between unrelated individuals.

Only healthy Caucasian donors were included. Three pairs of female monozygotic twins, all aged about 18 to 30 years, made up the twin cohort. CD4+ and CD8+ T cell populations were isolated with positive isolation kits from Invitrogen. This sample also appeared in a second study, on T cells expressing NK-cell markers. The other study reports the following: Seven to nine donors provided sorted CD3+CD56+NKG2C+, CD3+CD56+NKG2C- and CD3+CD56-NKG2C+ T-cell subsets, whose TCR beta-chain repertoires were profiled. Most of the eight sequenced donors were HCMV-seropositive and one was HCMV-seronegative. In several experiments an anti-gammadeltaTCR antibody was added to restrict sorting to alphabetaTCR-expressing T cells. In six or seven donors, the dominant CD3+CD56+NKG2C+ clonotypes ranked among the top 10 CD8+ clonotypes, making up roughly 1.0-8% of CD8+ T cells. Those dominant clonotypes were again the most abundant among CD3+CD56-NKG2C+ cells in a few donors, at roughly 28.3-65%. It remained unclear whether the expanded NKG2C-expressing T cell clones were specific for HCMV antigens. The study sequenced eight donors, all healthy volunteers chosen at random: three men and five women. To determine HCMV serostatus, a commercial ELISA kit was used to detect HCMV-specific IgG in serum. Reads were demultiplexed and grouped by UMI with MIGEC, and clonotypes were assembled and quantified with MiTCR. Only TCR cDNA sequences supported by at least two reads were kept to exclude erroneous sequences. The tcR package was used for downstream repertoire analysis, and clonotypes were matched across fractions by CDR3 nucleotide sequence plus V segment. Antigen specificity was annotated against VDJdb with VDJmatch, allowing one amino acid substitution in CDR3.

Input material: CD8+ T cells sorted from blood. The source of this sequence is a woman between 18 and 30 years old in good health. The sequence links TRBV4-1 to TRBJ2-7, with 8 bases matching TRBD2. In nucleotide form, the sequence is TGCGCCAGCAGCCACGAGCGGGGGTCCCTCTACGAGCAGTACTTC. Its protein product is CASSHERGSLYEQYF.